This T cell receptor (beta chain) appears in the sequencing data of a study of glioma-infiltrating T cells. Study context: Target coverage was roughly 4.5- to 10-fold for roughly 1 million blood T cells.

Using RNA template, CDR3s of TCR alpha and beta were amplified with iRepertoire arm-PCR. TCRdb re-called the multiplex PCR reads with MiXCR, one entry per CDR3 protein. The sample shows 300,000 to 450,000 distinct CDR3 sequences, 41% of them seen only once. Germline assignment: CDR1 SGHTA and CDR2 FQGNSA. The ends were cut back, 4 bases at V and 9 bases at J, with 13 bases in the middle. The CDR3 consists of 13 residues. Sequencing used glioma tissue, nonneoplastic brain tissue, or PBMCs (not recorded which). This chain connects TRBV7-2 to TRBJ2-1; D is uncertain. The receptor was derived from a human donor with low-grade glioma or glioblastoma, undergoing nonglioma brain surgery, or in good health (not recorded which). In DNA, the CDR3 is TGTGCCAGCAGCTCCCTCCTCGGCGTTGAGCAGTTCTTC. It translates to CASSSLLGVEQFF.